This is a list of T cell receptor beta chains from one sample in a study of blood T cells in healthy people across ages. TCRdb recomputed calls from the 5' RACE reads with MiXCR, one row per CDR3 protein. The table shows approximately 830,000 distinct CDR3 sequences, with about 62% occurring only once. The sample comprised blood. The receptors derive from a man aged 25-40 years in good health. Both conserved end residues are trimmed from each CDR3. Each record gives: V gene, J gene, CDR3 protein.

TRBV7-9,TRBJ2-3,ASSLGGRGY
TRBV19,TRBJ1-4,ASSIRTGSNQMLF
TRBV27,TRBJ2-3,ASSLFVPAPREADTQY
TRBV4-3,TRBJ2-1,ASSQEGRRGYYNEQF
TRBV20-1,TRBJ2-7,SASRDYTYEQY
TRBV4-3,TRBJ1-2,ASSHQVGGGGYT
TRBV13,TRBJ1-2,ASSQLTDRAKSGYT
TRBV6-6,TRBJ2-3,ASGGVRGARPDTQY
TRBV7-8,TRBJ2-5,ASSLRRDTLFQETQY
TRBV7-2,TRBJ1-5,ASSLALWGNQPQH
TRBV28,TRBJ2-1,ASSLGPGGANEQF
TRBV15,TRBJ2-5,ATSTTYRGEQY
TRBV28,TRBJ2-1,ASSFPGATTYNEQF
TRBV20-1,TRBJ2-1,SAEDRGPYNEQF
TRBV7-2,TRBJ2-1,ASSPTPGLAGGNYNEQF
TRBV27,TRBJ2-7,ASSFYGEYEQY
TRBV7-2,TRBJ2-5,ASSPSGGNKETQY
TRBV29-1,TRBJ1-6,SVPSGPGNSPLH
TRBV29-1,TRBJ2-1,SVEEGQTTTSYNEQF
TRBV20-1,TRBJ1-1,SAKGRGEAF
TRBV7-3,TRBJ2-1,ASSLNWGGTYNEQF
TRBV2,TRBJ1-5,ASKEGEESNQPQH
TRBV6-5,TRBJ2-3,ASSYSLSGFLTDTQY